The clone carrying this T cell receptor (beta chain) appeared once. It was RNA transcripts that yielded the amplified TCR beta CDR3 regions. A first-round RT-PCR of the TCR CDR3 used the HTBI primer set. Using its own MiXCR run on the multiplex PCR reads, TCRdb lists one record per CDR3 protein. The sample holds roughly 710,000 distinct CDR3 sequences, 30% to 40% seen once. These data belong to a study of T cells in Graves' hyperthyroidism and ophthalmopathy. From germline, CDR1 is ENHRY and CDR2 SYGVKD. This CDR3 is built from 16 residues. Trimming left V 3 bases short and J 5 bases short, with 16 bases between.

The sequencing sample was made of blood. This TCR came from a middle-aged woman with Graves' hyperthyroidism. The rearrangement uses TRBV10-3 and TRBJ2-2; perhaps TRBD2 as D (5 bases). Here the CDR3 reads CAISDDSRRGTGELFF. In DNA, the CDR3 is TGTGCCATCAGTGATGATAGCAGGAGAGGGACCGGGGAGCTGTTTTTT.